Below are 29 T cell receptor beta chains sequenced from a single sample in a study of long-term antiretroviral therapy in people with HIV. The authors ran the immunoSEQ assay, v3.0, at survey level. Some clones are missing from TCRdb's copy, which holds only in-frame ones; the method was immunoSEQ multiplex PCR. Of 20,000 to 30,000 clones in the sample, approximately 90% were seen once. The starting material was unsorted PBMCs, obtained 1.8 years before starting antiretroviral therapy. These receptors originate from a man aged 45-65 years with HIV.

V is TRBV5-5 and J is TRBJ2-3, with D hard to call. Trimming removed 5 bases from V and 5 bases from J, with 6 bases in between. Germline V lookup: CDR1 SGHKS, CDR2 YYEKEE (reference sequence). This CDR3 region has 11 residues. The CDR3 loop reads CASSFEDTQYF. DNA for the CDR3: TGTGCCAGCAGTTTTGAAGATACGCAGTATTTT.

This chain uses TRBV27 with TRBJ1-1; TRBD1 agrees at 7 bases. After removal of 5 bases from V and 1 base from J, the junction contained 4 bases not matched to a gene. Germline V gene sequence: CDR1 MNHEY, CDR2 SMNVEV (reference sequence). CDR3 length equals 14 residues. For the CDR3, the DNA is TGTGCCAGCAGTATTCACAGGGGGAACACTGAAGCTTTCTTT. It encodes CASSIHRGNTEAFF.

The V and J genes are TRBV5-1 and TRBJ1-1; no clear D gene. Germline CDR1 reads SGHRS; CDR2 reads YFSETQ. The CDR3 contains 14 residues. V was cut by 0 bases and J by 8 bases, with 14 bases left in between. CDR3 coding DNA: TGCGCCAGCAGCTTGGCCCAGGCAGAAGAAGAAGCTTTCTTT. The encoded protein is CASSLAQAEEEAFF. Supplemented by reference TRBV5-1 and TRBJ1-1, the full variable domain reads KAGVTQTPRYLIKTRGQQVTLSCSPISGHRSVSWYQQTPGQGLQFLFEYFSETQRNKGNFPGRFSGRQFSNSRSEMNVSTLELGDSALYLCASSLAQAEEEAFFGQGTRLTVV.

This chain connects TRBV9 to TRBJ1-2; D remains ambiguous. Between the trimmed V and J ends, which lost 3 bases and 4 bases, there was a span of 16 bases. CDR1 SGDLS and CDR2 YYNGEE come from the germline V gene. The CDR3 consists of 15 residues. The CDR3 nucleotides read TGTGCCAGCAGCGAACATCCTCAGGAGGGCTATGGCTACACCTTC. Its protein product is CASSEHPQEGYGYTF.

The genes are TRBV19 and TRBJ2-1; 7 bases align to TRBD2. Germline V gives CDR1 LNHDA, CDR2 SQIVND (reference sequence). CDR3 length equals 14 residues. The trim removed 6 bases at V and 8 bases at J, leaving 10 bases unmatched. Written as DNA, the CDR3 is TGTGCCAGTAGCGTAGGAGCGGGGTTTCATGAGCAGTTCTTC. Amino acid sequence: CASSVGAGFHEQFF.

This clone has a handful of counts. V and J are TRBV7-6 and TRBJ2-5; D may be TRBD1 (6 bases). Germline CDR1 reads SGHVS; CDR2 reads FNYEAQ. V dropped 2 bases and J dropped 4 bases, with 8 bases sitting between them. This CDR3 has 13 amino acids. CDR3 protein: CASSLMTGETQYF. The CDR3, as DNA: TGTGCCAGCAGCTTAATGACAGGAGAGACCCAGTACTTC.

This clone has a single count. V is TRBV5-4 and J is TRBJ2-5, with D unclear. V was pared by 5 bases and J by 1 base, with 9 bases between. The CDR3 is 13 amino acids. Per germline, CDR1 SGHNT and CDR2 YYREEE (reference sequence). CDR3 in DNA: TGTGCCAGCAGACTCGGTGGCCAAGAGACCCAGTACTTC. This gives the protein CASRLGGQETQYF.

The chain is built from TRBV5-5 and TRBJ2-2; 8 nucleotides align to TRBD1. J lost 5 bases, V lost 3 bases, and 6 bases had no gene match. CDR1 SGHKS and CDR2 YYEKEE come from the germline V gene (reference sequence). The CDR3 consists of 15 residues. The CDR3 DNA reads as TGTGCCAGCAGCTGGACAGGGACGACGACCGGGGAGCTGTTTTTT. Translating it yields CASSWTGTTTGELFF.

The chain employs TRBV2 and TRBJ1-4; D might be TRBD1 (6 bases). The ends were cut back, 6 bases at V and 7 bases at J, with 15 bases in the middle. The germline gives CDR1 SNHLY, CDR2 FYNNEI. The CDR3 runs 14 residues. The CDR3 loop reads CASRQGSESEKLFF. The DNA of the CDR3 is TGTGCCAGCAGACAGGGATCGGAGAGTGAAAAACTGTTTTTT.

The V gene is TRBV5-1, the J gene TRBJ2-3; D is ambiguous. From germline, CDR1 is SGHRS and CDR2 YFSETQ. The germline V and J ends were trimmed by 0 bases and 4 bases, with 15 bases remaining between them. This CDR3 has 16 amino acids. The CDR3 sequence: CASSLGANSPPDTQYF. CDR3 DNA sequence: TGCGCCAGCAGCTTGGGGGCCAATTCCCCCCCAGATACGCAGTATTTT.

V usage is TRBV25-1 and J usage is TRBJ1-5; 7 bases agree with TRBD1. In germline, CDR1 is MGHDK, CDR2 SYGVNS. CDR3 length equals 15 residues. Trimming cost V 1 base and J 6 bases; bases outside gene matches: 6. The chain's CDR3 is CASSEWTGRGQPQHF. DNA of the CDR3: TGTGCCAGCAGTGAATGGACAGGACGTGGTCAGCCCCAGCATTTT.

The gene calls are TRBV29-1 and TRBJ2-1; D uncertain. V lost 3 bases, J lost 6 bases, and 15 bases lay in between. The CDR3 has 14 amino acids. In germline, CDR1 is SQVTM, CDR2 ANQGSEA. This CDR3 is CSVDPASLGNEQFF. In nucleotides, the CDR3 is TGCAGCGTTGATCCAGCCTCGCTGGGCAATGAGCAGTTCTTC.

The V gene is TRBV6-5, the J gene TRBJ1-1, with D unresolved. Germline V CDR1 and CDR2: MNHEY, SVGAGI. Trimming removed 5 bases from V and 0 bases from J, with 4 bases in between. The CDR3 is made up of 12 amino acids. The CDR3 spells CASSTLNTEAFF. CDR3 DNA sequence: TGTGCCAGCAGTACCTTGAACACTGAAGCTTTCTTT.

This CDR3 is CASSPRPQPGGANVLTF. The DNA of the CDR3 is TGTGCCAGCAGCCCCCGACCTCAACCGGGGGGGGCCAACGTCCTGACTTTC. The rearrangement links TRBV7-3 to TRBJ2-6; perhaps TRBD2 as D (5 bases). Germline values: CDR1 SGHTA, CDR2 FQGTGA. CDR3 length: 17 residues. V was clipped by 5 bases and J by 4 bases, with 18 bases between them.

The V call is TRBV11-2, the J call TRBJ2-7; a weak D match, TRBD2 (6 bases). This CDR3 spans 15 amino acids. Germline loops: CDR1 SGHAT, CDR2 FQNNGV. V lost 4 bases and J lost 7, with 20 bases in between. The CDR3 coding sequence is TGTGCCAGCAGCTCGGGCGGGGAGAACCCTAGGGAGCAGTACTTC. Amino acids: CASSSGGENPREQYF.

In its sample, this clone was seen once. The genes are TRBV6-4 and TRBJ1-1; D possibly corresponds to TRBD1 (6 bases). The CDR3 length is 15 residues. Germline loops: CDR1 MRHNA, CDR2 SNTAGT. V was shortened by 2 bases and J by 1 base, with 11 bases between the two germline ends. The DNA for the CDR3 is TGTGCCAGCAGTGACCAACAGGGCCCGAACACTGAAGCTTTCTTT. This translates into CASSDQQGPNTEAFF.

For this clone: This CDR3 is also generated by other DNA sequences in the sample. This chain connects TRBV2 to TRBJ2-7; D is undetermined. In germline, CDR1 is SNHLY, CDR2 FYNNEI. This CDR3 has 11 amino acids. Trimming removed 0 bases from V and 3 bases from J, with 0 bases in between. Here the CDR3 DNA reads TGTGCCAGCAGTGAAGCCTACGAGCAGTACTTC. It is translated as CASSEAYEQYF.

This clone was picked up one time. CDR3: CASSNNRGREQPQHF. For the CDR3, the DNA is TGTGCCAGCAGCAACAACAGGGGTAGGGAGCAGCCCCAGCATTTT. The chain has TRBV21-1 and TRBJ1-5; no DNA check was done on the table's D call, TRBD1. TRBV21-1 is an annotated pseudogene. This CDR3 is built from 15 residues.

The J gene is TRBJ1-2, the V gene TRBV5-4; D not certain. V was trimmed by 3 bases and J by 2 bases, leaving 17 bases between them. The CDR3 extends over 16 amino acids. Germline values: CDR1 SGHNT, CDR2 YYREEE (reference sequence). CDR3 loop: CASSSGVGDSNYGYTF. The CDR3 DNA follows: TGTGCCAGCAGCTCCGGGGTGGGTGACTCAAACTATGGCTACACCTTC. The full variable domain, rest sourced from reference TRBV5-4 and TRBJ1-2, is ETGVTQSPTHLIKTRGQQVTLRCSSQSGHNTVSWYQQALGQGPQFIFQYYREEENGRGNFPPRFSGLQFPNYSSELNVNALELDDSALYLCASSSGVGDSNYGYTFGSGTRLTVV.

The chain employs TRBV7-6 and TRBJ2-7; the D is unclear. Trimming pared 2 bases from V and 5 bases from J, leaving 10 bases between. Germline CDR1 is SGHVS and CDR2 is FNYEAQ. CDR3 length: 13 amino acids. The CDR3 protein is CASSLTKGDEQYF. In nucleotides, the CDR3 is TGTGCCAGCAGCTTAACTAAGGGCGACGAGCAGTACTTC.

The DNA of the CDR3 is TGTGCCAGCAGTTATGGGGGACTAGCGGACACAGATACGCAGTATTTT. Its translation is CASSYGGLADTDTQYF. V is TRBV6-5 and J is TRBJ2-3; 11 nucleotides agree with TRBD2. Losses at the gene ends were 3 bases for V and 2 bases for J; bases not matched to a gene: 4. CDR1 and CDR2 from the germline V gene are MNHEY and SVGAGI. The CDR3 covers 16 residues.

The gene calls are TRBV11-2 and TRBJ1-1; D remains unclear. There are 14 residues in the CDR3. Germline values: CDR1 SGHAT, CDR2 FQNNGV. V was cut by 3 bases and J by 6 bases, with 14 bases left in between. In DNA, the CDR3 is TGTGCCAGCAGCTTCGTAACCCGGGCCGCTGAAGCTTTCTTT. Translating gives CASSFVTRAAEAFF.

In its sample, this clone was seen once. The chain couples TRBV7-2 to TRBJ2-5, with D possibly TRBD1 on 5 matching bases. Germline V gene sequence: CDR1 SGHTA, CDR2 FQGNSA. V was cut by 3 bases and J by 5 bases, with 13 bases left in between. CDR3 length: 14 amino acids. The CDR3 region has the DNA TGTGCCAGCAGCTTGGCAGGGATTTCGGAGACCCAGTACTTC. This sequence encodes CASSLAGISETQYF.

V and J are TRBV5-3 and TRBJ2-7; possible D gene TRBD1, 6 bases. TRBV5-3 is known as an ORF, though its function is uncertain. The CDR3 sequence is 14 residues long. Trimming removed 3 bases at V and 0 bases at J, with 10 bases between. The CDR3 DNA sequence: TGTGCCAGAAGCTCCGGGACATTCTCCTACGAGCAGTACTTC. Protein sequence: CARSSGTFSYEQYF.

The table lists this clone with a few counts. The J gene is TRBJ1-6, the V gene TRBV6-5; D perhaps matches TRBD1 (5 bases). This CDR3 contains 13 residues. V lost 5 bases to trimming and J lost 11 bases, with 13 bases between them. Looked up from germline, CDR1 is MNHEY and CDR2 is SVGAGI. CDR3: CASSAGLTAPLHF. CDR3 DNA sequence: TGTGCCAGCAGTGCGGGCCTGACAGCACCCCTCCACTTT.

The genes are TRBV19 and TRBJ2-5, with D tentatively TRBD1 (7 bases). The CDR3 loop spans 18 amino acids. Germline assignment: CDR1 LNHDA and CDR2 SQIVND (reference sequence). The V gene lost 4 bases and the J gene lost 2 bases, with 23 bases spanning the gap. The CDR3 loop reads CASSTAPGQEGRQETQYF. The CDR3 nucleotides are TGTGCCAGTAGTACCGCCCCAGGACAGGAGGGGCGACAAGAGACCCAGTACTTC.

This clone has just one count. The chain combines TRBV19 with TRBJ2-7, with 12 nucleotides matching TRBD2. With 4 bases clipped from V and 3 bases from J, the junction kept 4 bases outside the gene matches. CDR1 and CDR2 (germline): LNHDA, SQIVND (reference sequence). The CDR3 is 15 residues long. CDR3 loop: CASSKTSGSLYEQYF. Here the CDR3 DNA reads TGTGCCAGTAGTAAGACTAGCGGGAGTCTCTACGAGCAGTACTTC.

The V gene is TRBV5-1, the J gene TRBJ2-7, with 7 bases that match TRBD1. Trimming took 1 base from V and 2 from J; bases not matched to a gene: 6. The CDR3 has 15 amino acids. CDR1 and CDR2 from the germline V gene are SGHRS and YFSETQ. The CDR3 bases are TGCGCCAGCAGCTTGCGACAGGGTGGGACCTACGAGCAGTACTTC. It specifies CASSLRQGGTYEQYF. Complete variable domain (other parts from reference TRBV5-1 and TRBJ2-7): KAGVTQTPRYLIKTRGQQVTLSCSPISGHRSVSWYQQTPGQGLQFLFEYFSETQRNKGNFPGRFSGRQFSNSRSEMNVSTLELGDSALYLCASSLRQGGTYEQYFGPGTRLTVT.

This rearrangement joins TRBV6-6 to TRBJ2-1, with D possibly being TRBD1 (6 bases). Germline values: CDR1 MNHNY, CDR2 SVGAGI (reference sequence). The CDR3 spans 13 residues. V was trimmed by 10 bases and J by 3 bases, leaving 13 bases between them. CDR3 coding DNA: TGTGCCACCCGTACAGGGATCTACAATGAGCAGTTCTTC. Translated: CATRTGIYNEQFF.